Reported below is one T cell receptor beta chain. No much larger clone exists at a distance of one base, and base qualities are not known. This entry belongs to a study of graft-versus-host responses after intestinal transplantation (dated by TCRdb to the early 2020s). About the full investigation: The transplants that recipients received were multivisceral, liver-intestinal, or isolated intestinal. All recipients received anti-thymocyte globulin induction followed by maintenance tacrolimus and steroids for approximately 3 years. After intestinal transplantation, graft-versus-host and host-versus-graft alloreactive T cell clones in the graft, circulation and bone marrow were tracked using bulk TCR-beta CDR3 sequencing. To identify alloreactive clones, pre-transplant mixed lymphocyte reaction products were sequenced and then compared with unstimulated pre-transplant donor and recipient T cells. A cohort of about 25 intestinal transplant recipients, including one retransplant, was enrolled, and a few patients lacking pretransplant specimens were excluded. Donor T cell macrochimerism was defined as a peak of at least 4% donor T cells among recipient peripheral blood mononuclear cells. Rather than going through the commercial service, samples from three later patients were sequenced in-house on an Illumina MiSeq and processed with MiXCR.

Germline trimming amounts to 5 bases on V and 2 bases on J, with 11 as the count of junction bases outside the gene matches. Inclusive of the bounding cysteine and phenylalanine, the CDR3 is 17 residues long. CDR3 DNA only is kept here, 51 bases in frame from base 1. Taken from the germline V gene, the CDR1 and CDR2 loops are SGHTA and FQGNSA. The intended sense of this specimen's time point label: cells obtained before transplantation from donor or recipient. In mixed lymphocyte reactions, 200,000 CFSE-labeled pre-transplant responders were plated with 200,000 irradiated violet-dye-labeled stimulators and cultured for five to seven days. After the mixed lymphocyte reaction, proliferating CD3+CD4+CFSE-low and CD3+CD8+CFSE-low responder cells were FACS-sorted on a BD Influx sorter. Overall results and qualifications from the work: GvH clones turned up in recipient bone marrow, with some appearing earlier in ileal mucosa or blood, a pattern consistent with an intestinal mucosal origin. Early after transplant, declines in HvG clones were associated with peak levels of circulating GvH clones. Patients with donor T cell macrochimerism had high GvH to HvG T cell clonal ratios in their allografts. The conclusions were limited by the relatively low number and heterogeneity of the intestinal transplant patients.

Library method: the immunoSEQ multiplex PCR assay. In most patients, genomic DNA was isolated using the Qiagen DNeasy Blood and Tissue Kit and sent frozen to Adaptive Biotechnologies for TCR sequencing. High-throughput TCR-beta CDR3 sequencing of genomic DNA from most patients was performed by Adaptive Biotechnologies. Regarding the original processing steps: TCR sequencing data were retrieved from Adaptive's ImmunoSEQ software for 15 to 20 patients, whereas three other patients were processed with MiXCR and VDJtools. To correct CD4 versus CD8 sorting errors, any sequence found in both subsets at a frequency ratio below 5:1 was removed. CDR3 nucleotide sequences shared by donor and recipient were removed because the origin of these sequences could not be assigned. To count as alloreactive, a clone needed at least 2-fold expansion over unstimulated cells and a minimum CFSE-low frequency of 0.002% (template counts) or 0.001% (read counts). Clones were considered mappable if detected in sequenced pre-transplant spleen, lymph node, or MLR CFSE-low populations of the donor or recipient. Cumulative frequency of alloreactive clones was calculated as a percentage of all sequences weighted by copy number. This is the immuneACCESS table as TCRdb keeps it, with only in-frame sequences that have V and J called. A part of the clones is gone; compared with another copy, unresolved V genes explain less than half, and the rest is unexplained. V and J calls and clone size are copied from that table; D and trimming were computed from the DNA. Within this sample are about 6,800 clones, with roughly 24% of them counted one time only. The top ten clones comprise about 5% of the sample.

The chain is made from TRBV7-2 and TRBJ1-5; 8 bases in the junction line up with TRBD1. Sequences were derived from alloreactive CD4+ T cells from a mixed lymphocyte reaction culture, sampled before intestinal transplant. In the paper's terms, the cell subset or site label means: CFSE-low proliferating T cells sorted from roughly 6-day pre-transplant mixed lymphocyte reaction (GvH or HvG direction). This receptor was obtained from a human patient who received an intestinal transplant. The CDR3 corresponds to CASSPYGSTGGNQPQHF. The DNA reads TGTGCCAGCAGCCCCTACGGCTCGACAGGGGGCAATCAGCCCCAGCATTTT.